A selection of T cell receptor beta chains follows, all from one sample in a study of blood T cell repertoires in COVID-19. The protocol was immunoSEQ multiplex PCR, while the TCRdb copy is restricted to in-frame clones and leaves out a portion. The sample consists of fewer than 300,000 clones, 80% to 85% of them appearing once. Sample: peripheral blood. The receptors originated from a person between 70 and 80 years old with COVID-19, enrolled during active disease. The CDR3 runs from the conserved cysteine through the conserved F or W. D genes are given only for firm matches. The listing skips clone size in some rows; elsewhere it reads once, few, many or a size class.

d_call: .; v_call: TRBV6-5; clone_size: .; j_call: TRBJ2-5; cdr3_nt: TGTGCCAGCAGCCTCGCGACAGTTTCTGAGACCCAGTACTTC; cdr3_aa: CASSLATVSETQYF
d_call: TRBD1; v_call: TRBV29-1; clone_size: .; j_call: TRBJ2-7; cdr3_nt: TGCAGCGCCGGGACAGGGGTCTACGAGCAGTACTTC; cdr3_aa: CSAGTGVYEQYF
d_call: .; v_call: TRBV7-2; clone_size: .; j_call: TRBJ1-6; cdr3_nt: TGTGCCAGCAGCTTAGAGGGTGGAGGTAATTCACCCCTCCACTTT; cdr3_aa: CASSLEGGGNSPLHF
d_call: .; v_call: TRBV2; clone_size: .; j_call: TRBJ1-1; cdr3_nt: TGTGCCAGCACGGCGGGCAACGCGAACACTGAAGCTTTCTTT; cdr3_aa: CASTAGNANTEAFF
d_call: .; v_call: TRBV6-2/TRBV6-3; clone_size: .; j_call: TRBJ1-2; cdr3_nt: .; cdr3_aa: CASSSSRQGNYGYTF
d_call: .; v_call: TRBV6-5; clone_size: once; j_call: TRBJ2-7; cdr3_nt: TGTGCCAGCAGTTCCAGTACCTACGAGCAGTACTTC; cdr3_aa: CASSSSTYEQYF
d_call: TRBD1; v_call: TRBV6-1; clone_size: .; j_call: TRBJ1-2; cdr3_nt: TGTGCCAGCAGTGAAGGAACAGGGGGCTGGTCTGGCTACACCTTC; cdr3_aa: CASSEGTGGWSGYTF
d_call: .; v_call: TRBV11-2; clone_size: .; j_call: TRBJ2-7; cdr3_nt: TGTGCCAGCAGCTTAGCGGCGGGGGCCTCCTACGAGCAGTACTTC; cdr3_aa: CASSLAAGASYEQYF
d_call: TRBD1; v_call: TRBV7-3; clone_size: .; j_call: TRBJ2-1; cdr3_nt: TGTGCCAGCAGCCCCCGGACAGGCCTCGGTTTGGGGCAGTTCTTC; cdr3_aa: CASSPRTGLGLGQFF
d_call: .; v_call: TRBV19; clone_size: .; j_call: TRBJ2-1; cdr3_nt: TGTGCCAGTAGTATCAGGGTCAGAAGCTCCTACAATGAGCAGTTCTTC; cdr3_aa: CASSIRVRSSYNEQFF
d_call: .; v_call: TRBV19; clone_size: .; j_call: TRBJ1-6; cdr3_nt: TGTGCCAGTACGAACCTGGGCGCTAATTCACCCCTCCACTTT; cdr3_aa: CASTNLGANSPLHF
d_call: TRBD1; v_call: TRBV5-6; clone_size: once; j_call: TRBJ2-5; cdr3_nt: TGTGCCAGCAGCTTGGTAGAGGGGGCAGGGACCCAGTACTTC; cdr3_aa: CASSLVEGAGTQYF
d_call: .; v_call: TRBV4-3; clone_size: .; j_call: TRBJ2-5; cdr3_nt: TGCGCCAGCAGCCAGAATGTTGGGCCAGTTACCCAGTACTTC; cdr3_aa: CASSQNVGPVTQYF
d_call: TRBD1; v_call: TRBV13; clone_size: .; j_call: TRBJ1-2; cdr3_nt: TGTGCCAGCAGCTTAGGGGACAGGGGGCATGGCTACACCTTC; cdr3_aa: CASSLGDRGHGYTF
d_call: TRBD2; v_call: TRBV7-2; clone_size: .; j_call: TRBJ2-7; cdr3_nt: TGTGCCAGCAGCTTAGTCGGGACTAGCGGGATCGACGAGCAGTACTTC; cdr3_aa: CASSLVGTSGIDEQYF
d_call: .; v_call: TRBV5-1; clone_size: .; j_call: TRBJ1-5; cdr3_nt: TGCGCCAGCAGTACCTTACCGGGGAGCAATCAGCCCCAGCATTTT; cdr3_aa: CASSTLPGSNQPQHF
d_call: .; v_call: TRBV28; clone_size: .; j_call: TRBJ2-3; cdr3_nt: TGTGCCAGCAGTGCTAAGGGGGGGCCTAATACGCAGTATTTT; cdr3_aa: CASSAKGGPNTQYF
d_call: .; v_call: TRBV24-1; clone_size: few; j_call: TRBJ1-5; cdr3_nt: TGTGCCACCAGCGGTCGGGGGGAATTCAGCCAGCCCCAGCATTTT; cdr3_aa: CATSGRGEFSQPQHF
d_call: TRBD2; v_call: TRBV7-3; clone_size: .; j_call: TRBJ2-1; cdr3_nt: TGTGCCAGCAGCCAATGGGGGGAGGGCCTCGGTGAGCAGTTCTTC; cdr3_aa: CASSQWGEGLGEQFF
d_call: .; v_call: TRBV24-1; clone_size: .; j_call: TRBJ2-1; cdr3_nt: TGTGCCACCAGTGATTTGCCTTTCGGGGTGGGGAATGAGCAGTTCTTC; cdr3_aa: CATSDLPFGVGNEQFF
d_call: TRBD1; v_call: TRBV28; clone_size: .; j_call: TRBJ2-7; cdr3_nt: TGTGCCAGCCTCCCCCCTGGAGTGGGGGACAGGGTCTCCTACGAGCAGTACTTC; cdr3_aa: CASLPPGVGDRVSYEQYF
d_call: TRBD1; v_call: TRBV19; clone_size: once; j_call: TRBJ1-5; cdr3_nt: TGTGCCAGTACTCTGGACAGGGTACCTCAGCCCCAGCATTTT; cdr3_aa: CASTLDRVPQPQHF
d_call: TRBD1; v_call: TRBV4-1; clone_size: few; j_call: TRBJ1-2; cdr3_nt: TGCGCCAGCAGCCAAGTGAACAGGGGAGAAGGCTACACCTTC; cdr3_aa: CASSQVNRGEGYTF
d_call: .; v_call: TRBV5-8; clone_size: .; j_call: TRBJ2-7; cdr3_nt: TGTGCCAGCAACTTCAGGGTTGGCGAGCAGTACTTC; cdr3_aa: CASNFRVGEQYF
d_call: .; v_call: TRBV7-9; clone_size: many; j_call: TRBJ1-6; cdr3_nt: TGTGCCAGCAGCTCGACGACCGGAGCCACCCTCCACTTT; cdr3_aa: CASSSTTGATLHF
d_call: .; v_call: TRBV3-1/TRBV3-2; clone_size: .; j_call: TRBJ2-1; cdr3_nt: TGTGCCAGCAGCCAGGGTACCGGGACTCTTTACAATGAGCAGTTCTTC; cdr3_aa: CASSQGTGTLYNEQFF
d_call: TRBD1; v_call: TRBV19; clone_size: .; j_call: TRBJ2-4; cdr3_nt: TGTGCCAGTAGTGCCGGGACAGTTCCTGGGGACATTCAGTACTTC; cdr3_aa: CASSAGTVPGDIQYF
d_call: TRBD2; v_call: TRBV9; clone_size: .; j_call: TRBJ2-7; cdr3_nt: TGTGCCAGCAGCGTAGATCCAGCGGGGACTACGGATCAGTACTTC; cdr3_aa: CASSVDPAGTTDQYF
d_call: TRBD2; v_call: TRBV4-2; clone_size: few; j_call: TRBJ2-2; cdr3_nt: TGTGCCAGCAGCCAAGATGGGACTACGAACACCGGGGAGCTGTTTTTT; cdr3_aa: CASSQDGTTNTGELFF
d_call: .; v_call: TRBV5-1; clone_size: .; j_call: TRBJ2-7; cdr3_nt: TGCGCCAGCAGCGCCCCGACTAGTTCCGAGCAGTACTTC; cdr3_aa: CASSAPTSSEQYF
d_call: TRBD2; v_call: TRBV6-2/TRBV6-3; clone_size: .; j_call: TRBJ2-3; cdr3_nt: TGTGCCAGCAGTGATCCCAGCGGGAAAGCTAGAGATACGCAGTATTTT; cdr3_aa: CASSDPSGKARDTQYF
d_call: TRBD1; v_call: TRBV5-8; clone_size: .; j_call: TRBJ2-7; cdr3_nt: TGTGCCAGCAGAAAAACGGGACAGGGCATTAACGAGCAGTACTTC; cdr3_aa: CASRKTGQGINEQYF
d_call: .; v_call: TRBV7-2; clone_size: few; j_call: TRBJ1-3; cdr3_nt: TGTGCCAGCAGCTGGGACCCAGGGAGGGACACCATATATTTT; cdr3_aa: CASSWDPGRDTIYF
d_call: .; v_call: TRBV5-1; clone_size: .; j_call: TRBJ2-7; cdr3_nt: TGCGCCAGCAGCTTCGGAATAGCGATAAGCTCCTACGAGCAGTACTTC; cdr3_aa: CASSFGIAISSYEQYF
d_call: TRBD1; v_call: TRBV15; clone_size: .; j_call: TRBJ2-7; cdr3_nt: TGTGCCACCAGCAGGGACAGGACCATCTACGAGCAGTACTTC; cdr3_aa: CATSRDRTIYEQYF
d_call: .; v_call: TRBV3-1/TRBV3-2; clone_size: .; j_call: TRBJ1-5; cdr3_nt: TGTGCCAGCAGACCCACTCCTCATAGCAATCAGCCCCAGCATTTT; cdr3_aa: CASRPTPHSNQPQHF
d_call: .; v_call: TRBV6-6; clone_size: few; j_call: TRBJ2-7; cdr3_nt: TGTGCCAGCAGTTACTCGGGAGGCGAGCAGTACTTC; cdr3_aa: CASSYSGGEQYF
d_call: .; v_call: TRBV5-6; clone_size: .; j_call: TRBJ1-2; cdr3_nt: TGTGCCAGCAGCTTACGAGGGAACCCCAGGGGCCTACCCTATGGCTACACCTTC; cdr3_aa: CASSLRGNPRGLPYGYTF
d_call: .; v_call: TRBV19; clone_size: .; j_call: TRBJ2-5; cdr3_nt: TGTGCCAGTAGTATAAGCGTTGAAGAGACCCAGTACTTC; cdr3_aa: CASSISVEETQYF
d_call: TRBD2; v_call: TRBV19; clone_size: .; j_call: TRBJ2-1; cdr3_nt: TGTGCCAGTAGCACTCAAGATCGGACTAGTAAGTTCTTC; cdr3_aa: CASSTQDRTSKFF
d_call: TRBD2; v_call: TRBV11-2; clone_size: .; j_call: TRBJ2-1; cdr3_nt: TGTGCCAGCAGCCGTAGCGGGAGTCTTGTCAATGAGCAGTTCTTC; cdr3_aa: CASSRSGSLVNEQFF
d_call: TRBD2; v_call: TRBV5-3; clone_size: .; j_call: TRBJ2-5; cdr3_nt: TGTGCCAGAAGCTTCCCTAGCGGGAGGATTCCCAGGCGCGAGGCCCAGTACTTC; cdr3_aa: CARSFPSGRIPRREAQYF
d_call: TRBD1; v_call: TRBV19; clone_size: .; j_call: TRBJ2-7; cdr3_nt: TGTGCCAGTAGTGGACAGGGAATCTACGAGCAGTACTTC; cdr3_aa: CASSGQGIYEQYF
d_call: TRBD1; v_call: TRBV19; clone_size: .; j_call: TRBJ2-7; cdr3_nt: TGTGCCACCACCAAGGGAAGACAGGGTCCCTCCTACGAGCAGTACTTC; cdr3_aa: CATTKGRQGPSYEQYF
d_call: .; v_call: TRBV12-3/TRBV12-4; clone_size: .; j_call: TRBJ2-3; cdr3_nt: TGTGCCAGCAGGCCGAGAGGCGATACGCAGTATTTT; cdr3_aa: CASRPRGDTQYF
d_call: .; v_call: TRBV24-1; clone_size: .; j_call: TRBJ1-3; cdr3_nt: TGTGCCACCCTCCCGGGGGGGGGTAAGGTATTAGTATATTTT; cdr3_aa: CATLPGGGKVLVYF
d_call: .; v_call: TRBV28; clone_size: .; j_call: TRBJ2-2; cdr3_nt: TGTGCCAGCGTGAATGCAGGGTTGGACACCGGGGAGCTGTTTTTT; cdr3_aa: CASVNAGLDTGELFF
d_call: TRBD1; v_call: TRBV5-6; clone_size: .; j_call: TRBJ1-2; cdr3_nt: TGTGCCAGCAGCTTTCCGGGACAGGGGAGCTATGGCTACACCTTC; cdr3_aa: CASSFPGQGSYGYTF
d_call: TRBD1; v_call: TRBV7-2; clone_size: .; j_call: TRBJ1-6; cdr3_nt: TGTGCCAGCAGCTCAATATTAGTACAGGGGGCCGGGCCCCTCCACTTT; cdr3_aa: CASSSILVQGAGPLHF
d_call: .; v_call: TRBV30; clone_size: .; j_call: TRBJ1-2; cdr3_nt: TGTGCCTGGAACGGCAGGGCAAACTATGGCTACACCTTC; cdr3_aa: CAWNGRANYGYTF
d_call: TRBD1; v_call: TRBV4-3; clone_size: .; j_call: TRBJ2-3; cdr3_nt: TGCGCCAGCAGCCAAGCGGTCACAGGGGGCCTAAACACAGATACGCAGTATTTT; cdr3_aa: CASSQAVTGGLNTDTQYF
d_call: .; v_call: TRBV6-4; clone_size: .; j_call: TRBJ1-4; cdr3_nt: TGTGCCAGCTCACTAGAGCCCAATGAAAAACTGTTTTTT; cdr3_aa: CASSLEPNEKLFF
d_call: .; v_call: TRBV5-4; clone_size: once; j_call: TRBJ1-4; cdr3_nt: TGTGCCAGCAGCTTGGCCGCTGACGGACAGCCCATCAAATCGAAACTGTTTTTT; cdr3_aa: CASSLAADGQPIKSKLFF
d_call: .; v_call: TRBV2; clone_size: .; j_call: TRBJ1-2; cdr3_nt: TGTGCCAGCAGTGCCGATGACGCAGGGAACTATGGCTACACCTTC; cdr3_aa: CASSADDAGNYGYTF
d_call: .; v_call: TRBV24-1; clone_size: .; j_call: TRBJ2-2; cdr3_nt: TGTGCCACCAGTGAGTTGAGGGGGACGAACACCGGGGAGCTGTTTTTT; cdr3_aa: CATSELRGTNTGELFF
d_call: .; v_call: TRBV9; clone_size: .; j_call: TRBJ2-5; cdr3_nt: TGTGCCAGCAGCGCCATGGCTTTAGCGGAGACCCAGTACTTC; cdr3_aa: CASSAMALAETQYF
d_call: .; v_call: TRBV28; clone_size: .; j_call: TRBJ1-4; cdr3_nt: TGTGCCAGCAGCCCACCGGGTCTTCTCGAAAAACTGTTTTTT; cdr3_aa: CASSPPGLLEKLFF
d_call: TRBD1; v_call: TRBV28; clone_size: .; j_call: TRBJ1-1; cdr3_nt: TGTGCCAGCAGTGTGACAGGGCGATTCTCTGAAGCTTTCTTT; cdr3_aa: CASSVTGRFSEAFF
d_call: TRBD1; v_call: TRBV14; clone_size: .; j_call: TRBJ1-3; cdr3_nt: TGTGCCAGCAGCCCGAGACAGGGAAGCTCTGGAAACACCATATATTTT; cdr3_aa: CASSPRQGSSGNTIYF